The present T cell receptor beta chain was sequenced within a study of cytomegalovirus exposure and HLA in healthy donors. At the level of the study: Early release data held 85 million or so unique TCRs from HLA-typed donors.

Study observations and caveats: HLA alleles were associated with fewer than 20,000 TCR beta sequences in a later analysis at 0.05 false discovery rate.

The germline gives CDR1 SGHNT, CDR2 YYREEE (reference sequence). Trimming took 2 bases from V and 3 from J, leaving 9 bases between them. This CDR3 comprises 13 residues. PCR was performed using 60 Vbeta and 13 Jbeta primers. Clones were sequenced by immunoSEQ multiplex PCR, and TCRdb holds only the in-frame ones, with some missing. This table holds roughly 140,000 clones, over 75% found once. Nominally healthy donors provided the samples, though records likely missed some immune exposures. A note on this clone: Its antigen is unknown.

The rearrangement uses TRBV5-4 and TRBJ2-7; weak D call: TRBD2 (6 bases). Sequencing used PBMCs. This TCR came from a man aged 25-45 years in good health and CMV-seropositive. The CDR3 DNA sequence: TGTGCCAGCAGCTTCGGCGGGGTCTACGAGCAGTACTTC. Its protein product is CASSFGGVYEQYF. The full variable domain, its missing parts supplied by reference TRBV5-4 and TRBJ2-7, is ETGVTQSPTHLIKTRGQQVTLRCSSQSGHNTVSWYQQALGQGPQFIFQYYREEENGRGNFPPRFSGLQFPNYSSELNVNALELDDSALYLCASSFGGVYEQYFGPGTRLTVT.